The source of this TCR beta chain is a study of T cell repertoires in cytomegalovirus infection. Whole-study context: Matching HLA type, along with CMV infection, was indicated by public TCR beta signatures. Study results and caveats: What dominated the ex vivo response were HLA-C-restricted CMV-specific TCR beta clonotypes. Cumulative public TCR beta family frequency identified CMV carriers with the relevant HLA.

This clonotype came up many times. Its matching antigen is unknown. TCRdb passed the reads through MiXCR, listing each CDR3 protein once. The table lists about 260,000 distinct CDR3 sequences, about an eighth of them singletons. The CDR3 has 13 amino acids. The V end was cut by 6 bases, the J end by 5 bases, with 11 bases between. The clonotype was recovered from a human donor in good health (CMV status not recorded). Some clones in this sample may be carry-over from other donors' samples. The sequencing sample was made of PBMCs. V usage is TRBV12-3 or TRBV12-4 and J usage is TRBJ1-5; tentatively, D is TRBD1 (5 bases). The CDR3 nucleotides are TGTGCCAGCAGCAGGGAGATAGATCAGCCCCAGCATTTT. This sequence encodes CASSREIDQPQHF.